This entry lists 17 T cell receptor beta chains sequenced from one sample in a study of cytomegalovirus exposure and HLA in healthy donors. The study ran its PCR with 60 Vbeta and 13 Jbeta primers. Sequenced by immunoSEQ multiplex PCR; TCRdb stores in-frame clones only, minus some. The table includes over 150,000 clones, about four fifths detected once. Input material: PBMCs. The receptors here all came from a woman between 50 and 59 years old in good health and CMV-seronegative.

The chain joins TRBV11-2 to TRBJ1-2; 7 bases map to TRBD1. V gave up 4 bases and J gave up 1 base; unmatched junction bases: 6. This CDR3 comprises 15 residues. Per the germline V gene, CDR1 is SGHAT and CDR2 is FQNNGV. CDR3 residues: CASSSTGHNNYGYTF. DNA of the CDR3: TGTGCCAGCAGCTCGACAGGGCACAATAACTATGGCTACACCTTC.

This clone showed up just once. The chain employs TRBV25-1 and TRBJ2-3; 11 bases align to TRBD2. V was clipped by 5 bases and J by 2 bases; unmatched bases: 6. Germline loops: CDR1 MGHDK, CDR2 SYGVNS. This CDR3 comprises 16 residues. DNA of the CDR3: TGTGCCAGCAGTACCCTAGCGGGGGGCCTCACAGATACGCAGTATTTT. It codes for CASSTLAGGLTDTQYF.

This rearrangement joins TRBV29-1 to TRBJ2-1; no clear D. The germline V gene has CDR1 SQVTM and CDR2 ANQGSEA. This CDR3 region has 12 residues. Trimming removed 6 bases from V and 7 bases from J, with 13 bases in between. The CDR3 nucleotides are TGCAGCGTAGGAAGCGCGATTAATGAGCAGTTCTTC. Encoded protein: CSVGSAINEQFF.

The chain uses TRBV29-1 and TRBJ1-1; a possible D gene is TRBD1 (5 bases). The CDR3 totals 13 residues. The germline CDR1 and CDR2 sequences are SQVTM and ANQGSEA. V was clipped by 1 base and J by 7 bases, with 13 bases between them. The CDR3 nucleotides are TGCAGCGTTGAAGGTCTGGGGCCGGGTGAAGCTTTCTTT. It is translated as CSVEGLGPGEAFF.

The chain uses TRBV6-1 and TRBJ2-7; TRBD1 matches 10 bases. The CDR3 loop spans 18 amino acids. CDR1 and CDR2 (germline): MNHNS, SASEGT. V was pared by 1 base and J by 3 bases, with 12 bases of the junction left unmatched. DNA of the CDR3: TGTGCCAGCAGTGAAGAAAGGACAGGGGGGTTTGGAAACTACGAGCAGTACTTC. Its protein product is CASSEERTGGFGNYEQYF.

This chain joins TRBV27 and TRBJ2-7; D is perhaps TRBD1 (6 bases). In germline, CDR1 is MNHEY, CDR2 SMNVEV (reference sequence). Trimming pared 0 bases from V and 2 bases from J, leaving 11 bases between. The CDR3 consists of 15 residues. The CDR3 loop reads CASSLSQGRPYEQYF. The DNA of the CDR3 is TGTGCCAGCAGTTTATCACAGGGACGGCCCTACGAGCAGTACTTC.

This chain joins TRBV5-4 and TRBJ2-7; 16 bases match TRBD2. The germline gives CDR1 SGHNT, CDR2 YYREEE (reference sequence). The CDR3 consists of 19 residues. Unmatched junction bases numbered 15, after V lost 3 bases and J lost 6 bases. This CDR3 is CASSWFSGTSGRARSEQYF. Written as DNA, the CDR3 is TGTGCCAGCAGCTGGTTCTCCGGGACTAGCGGGAGGGCCAGAAGCGAGCAGTACTTC.

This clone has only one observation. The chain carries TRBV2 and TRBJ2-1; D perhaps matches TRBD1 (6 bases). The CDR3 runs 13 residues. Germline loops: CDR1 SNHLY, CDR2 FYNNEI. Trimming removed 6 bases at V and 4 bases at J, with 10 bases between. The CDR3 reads CASRDRPYNEQFF. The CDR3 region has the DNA TGTGCCAGCAGGGACAGACCGTACAATGAGCAGTTCTTC.

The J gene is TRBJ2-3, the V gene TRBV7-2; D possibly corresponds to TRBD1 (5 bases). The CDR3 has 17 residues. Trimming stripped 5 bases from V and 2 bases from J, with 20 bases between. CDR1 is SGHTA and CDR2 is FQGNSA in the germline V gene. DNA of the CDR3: TGTGCCAGCAGCCGCGACAGTCCTACCCCCCTCACAGATACGCAGTATTTT. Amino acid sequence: CASSRDSPTPLTDTQYF.

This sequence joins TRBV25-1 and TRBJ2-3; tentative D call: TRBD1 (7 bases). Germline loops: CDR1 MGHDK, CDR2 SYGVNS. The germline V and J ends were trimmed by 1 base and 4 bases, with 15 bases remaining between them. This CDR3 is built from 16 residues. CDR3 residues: CASSEFRRGRADTQYF. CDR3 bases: TGTGCCAGCAGTGAATTTCGGAGGGGGCGTGCAGATACGCAGTATTTT.

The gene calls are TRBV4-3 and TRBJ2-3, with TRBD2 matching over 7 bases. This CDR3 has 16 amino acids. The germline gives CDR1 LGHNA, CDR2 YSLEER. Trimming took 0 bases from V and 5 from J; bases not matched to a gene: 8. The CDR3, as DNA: TGCGCCAGCAGCCAAGAGGGGTCTAGCGGTTTAGATACGCAGTATTTT. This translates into CASSQEGSSGLDTQYF.

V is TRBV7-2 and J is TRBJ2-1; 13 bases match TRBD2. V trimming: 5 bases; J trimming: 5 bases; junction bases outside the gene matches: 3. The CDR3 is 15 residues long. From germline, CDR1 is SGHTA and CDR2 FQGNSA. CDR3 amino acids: CASSILAGGHNEQFF. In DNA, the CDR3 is TGTGCCAGCAGCATACTAGCGGGGGGGCACAATGAGCAGTTCTTC.

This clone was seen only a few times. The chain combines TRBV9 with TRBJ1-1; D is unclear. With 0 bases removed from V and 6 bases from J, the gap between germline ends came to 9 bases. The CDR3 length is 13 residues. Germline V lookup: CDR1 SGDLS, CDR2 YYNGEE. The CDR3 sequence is CASSVGGTSEAFF. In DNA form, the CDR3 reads TGTGCCAGCAGCGTAGGAGGTACGTCTGAAGCTTTCTTT.

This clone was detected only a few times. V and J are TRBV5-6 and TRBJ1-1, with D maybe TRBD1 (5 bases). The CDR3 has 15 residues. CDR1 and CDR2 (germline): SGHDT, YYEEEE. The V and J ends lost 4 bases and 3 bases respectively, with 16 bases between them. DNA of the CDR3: TGTGCCAGCAGCCCCGGCGCGGGGGTGGACACTGAAGCTTTCTTT. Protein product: CASSPGAGVDTEAFF.

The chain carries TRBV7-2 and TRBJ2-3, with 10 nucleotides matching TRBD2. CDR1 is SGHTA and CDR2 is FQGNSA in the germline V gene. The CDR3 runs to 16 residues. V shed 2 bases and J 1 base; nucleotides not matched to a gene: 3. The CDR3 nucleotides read TGTGCCAGCAGCTTACCGAGCGGGGGGGGCACAGATACGCAGTATTTT. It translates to CASSLPSGGGTDTQYF. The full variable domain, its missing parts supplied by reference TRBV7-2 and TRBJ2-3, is GAGVSQSPSNKVTEKGKDVELRCDPISGHTALYWYRQSLGQGLEFLIYFQGNSAPDKSGLPSDRFSAERTGGSVSTLTIQRTQQEDSAVYLCASSLPSGGGTDTQYFGPGTRLTVL.

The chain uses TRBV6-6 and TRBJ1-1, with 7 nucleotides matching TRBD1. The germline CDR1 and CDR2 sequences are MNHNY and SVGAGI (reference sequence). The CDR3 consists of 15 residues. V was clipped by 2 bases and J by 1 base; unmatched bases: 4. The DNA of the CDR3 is TGTGCCAGCAGTTACACAGGGGTGGAGAACACTGAAGCTTTCTTT. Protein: CASSYTGVENTEAFF.

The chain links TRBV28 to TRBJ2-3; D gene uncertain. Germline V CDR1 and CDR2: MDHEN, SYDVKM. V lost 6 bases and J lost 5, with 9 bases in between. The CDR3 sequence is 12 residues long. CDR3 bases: TGTGCCAGCAGGTCAGGTGGAGATACGCAGTATTTT. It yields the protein CASRSGGDTQYF.